The 15 T cell receptor beta chains below come from one sample, sequenced in a study of CD8 T cells in Susac syndrome. Random hexamers were used to reverse transcribe the RNA input (about 0.45 to 1 ug). Via MiXCR, TCRdb re-called the immunoSEQ multiplex PCR reads, giving one row per CDR3 protein. The sample lists about 180,000 distinct CDR3 sequences; approximately 94% were seen once. Sequencing was carried out using CD4+ T cells from PBMCs. All receptors derive from a human donor with Susac syndrome.

The chain links TRBV19 to TRBJ1-2; D is possibly TRBD1 (5 bases). The CDR3 is 15 amino acids. CDR1 is LNHDA and CDR2 is SQIVND in the germline V gene (reference sequence). V lost 2 bases and J 2 bases, leaving 12 bases between the germline ends. CDR3 sequence (DNA): TGTGCCAGTAGTATATTCTCAGGGTCCAACTATGGCTACACCTTC. The encoded protein is CASSIFSGSNYGYTF.

The V and J genes are TRBV3-1 and TRBJ2-1, with a possible D match to TRBD2 (5 bases). CDR1 and CDR2 (germline): LGHDT, YNNKEL (reference sequence). V was clipped by 2 bases and J by 9 bases, with 8 bases between them. The CDR3 has 12 residues. The CDR3 DNA reads as TGTGCCAGCAGCCAACCGGCGGGTGAGCAGTTCTTC. It specifies CASSQPAGEQFF.

The chain combines TRBV12-3 or TRBV12-4 with TRBJ2-2; 8 bases map to TRBD1. This CDR3 has 14 amino acids. Trimming took 6 bases from V and 4 from J; bases not matched to a gene: 4. The CDR3 region is CASRFRGPTGELFF. The CDR3 nucleotides are TGTGCCAGCAGGTTCAGGGGGCCCACCGGGGAGCTGTTTTTT.

The V call is TRBV7-9, the J call TRBJ1-2; 7 nucleotides match TRBD1. Per germline, CDR1 SEHNR and CDR2 FQNEAQ (reference sequence). This CDR3 spans 13 amino acids. Trimming cost V 5 bases and J 4 bases; bases outside gene matches: 4. CDR3 DNA sequence: TGTGCCAGCAGCCCGGGACAGAGCTATGGCTACACCTTC. Its translation: CASSPGQSYGYTF. Based on the CDR3 plus reference TRBV7-9 and TRBJ1-2, the full variable domain is DTGVSQNPRHKITKRGQNVTFRCDPISEHNRLYWYRQTLGQGPEFLTYFQNEAQLEKSRLLSDRFSAERPKGSFSTLEIQRTEQGDSAMYLCASSPGQSYGYTFGSGTRLTVV.

This rearrangement joins TRBV7-9 to TRBJ2-5; no firm D call. V was trimmed by 5 bases and J by 5 bases, leaving 12 bases between them. This CDR3 is 13 amino acids long. CDR1 is SEHNR, CDR2 FQNEAQ, per germline (reference sequence). Written as DNA, the CDR3 is TGTGCCAGCAGCCACGGACCTGGGGAGACCCAGTACTTC. Its protein product is CASSHGPGETQYF.

This clonotype has only a few counts. This rearrangement joins TRBV10-3 to TRBJ2-3; 9 bases line up with TRBD2. Germline assignment: CDR1 ENHRY and CDR2 SYGVKD. The CDR3 spans 16 residues. The J segment lost 1 base and the V segment lost 0 bases, leaving 2 bases of the junction unmatched. The CDR3 loop reads CAISESASGGTDTQYF. The CDR3, as DNA: TGTGCCATCAGTGAGTCAGCTAGCGGGGGCACAGATACGCAGTATTTT.

The gene calls are TRBV2 and TRBJ1-2; 10 nucleotides align to TRBD1. This CDR3 is 12 amino acids long. The junction had 1 base not matched to a gene; V was cut back by 7 bases and J by 5 bases. Germline values: CDR1 SNHLY, CDR2 FYNNEI. CDR3 region: CASTGQGYGYTF. DNA for the CDR3: TGTGCCAGCACGGGACAGGGGTATGGCTACACCTTC.

This sequence joins TRBV5-6 and TRBJ2-2, with 7 bases matching TRBD1. Germline V lookup: CDR1 SGHDT, CDR2 YYEEEE. This CDR3 region has 15 residues. With V trimmed by 0 bases and J by 5 bases, 4 bases remained unmatched. The CDR3 DNA is TGTGCCAGCAGCTTGGTAACGACAGGGACCGGGGAGCTGTTTTTT. Its protein is CASSLVTTGTGELFF.

This chain links TRBV7-2 with TRBJ1-5; possibly TRBD1 for D (5 bases). Germline V gives CDR1 SGHTA, CDR2 FQGNSA. This CDR3 is 15 amino acids long. V lost 3 bases to trimming and J lost 0 bases, with 9 bases between them. In DNA form, the CDR3 reads TGTGCCAGCAGCTTTGGGGGGAGTAGCAATCAGCCCCAGCATTTT. Amino acids: CASSFGGSSNQPQHF. Full variable domain (outside the CDR3, taken from reference TRBV7-2 and TRBJ1-5): GAGVSQSPSNKVTEKGKDVELRCDPISGHTALYWYRQSLGQGLEFLIYFQGNSAPDKSGLPSDRFSAERTGGSVSTLTIQRTQQEDSAVYLCASSFGGSSNQPQHFGDGTRLSIL.

The chain couples TRBV7-9 to TRBJ1-6, with 9 nucleotides matching TRBD1. The CDR3 runs to 14 residues. Germline V lookup: CDR1 SEHNR, CDR2 FQNEAQ (reference sequence). The J segment lost 9 bases and the V segment lost 5 bases, leaving 5 bases of the junction unmatched. CDR3 sequence (DNA): TGTGCCAGCAGCCTACAGGGGGCTTTTTCACCCCTCCACTTT. As protein: CASSLQGAFSPLHF.

This chain connects TRBV14 to TRBJ2-1, with D possibly being TRBD1 (6 bases). The V gene's germline CDR1 is SGHDN and CDR2 FVKESK. This CDR3 has 16 amino acids. Between the trimmed V and J ends, which lost 0 bases and 4 bases, there was a span of 13 bases. The CDR3 protein is CASSQEGQLGYNEQFF. The CDR3 region has the DNA TGTGCCAGCAGCCAAGAGGGACAACTGGGGTACAATGAGCAGTTCTTC.

The J gene is TRBJ2-3, the V gene TRBV2; D is unclear. Germline CDR1 reads SNHLY; CDR2 reads FYNNEI. V was clipped by 4 bases and J by 2 bases, with 4 bases between them. This CDR3 has 12 residues. The CDR3 nucleotides read TGTGCCAGCAGTGCGTTCACAGATACGCAGTATTTT. Translation: CASSAFTDTQYF.

The rearrangement links TRBV20-1 to TRBJ1-3, with D unresolved. V was trimmed by 1 base and J by 0 bases, leaving 7 bases between them. The CDR3 has 14 amino acids. Germline V gene data show CDR1 as DFQATT and CDR2 as SNEGSKA (reference sequence). In DNA form, the CDR3 reads TGCAGTGCTAGAGTCGTCAGCTCTGGAAACACCATATATTTT. It codes for CSARVVSSGNTIYF.

This chain links TRBV25-1 with TRBJ1-2, with 10 bases identical to TRBD1. Germline V gene sequence: CDR1 MGHDK, CDR2 SYGVNS. J was trimmed by 7 bases and V by 8 bases; bases with no gene match: 4. The CDR3 length is 12 residues. CDR3 DNA: TGTGCCAGCCGAGGGACAGGGGTTGGCTACACCTTC. Its protein is CASRGTGVGYTF.

This chain joins TRBV9 and TRBJ2-1; D perhaps matches TRBD1 (6 bases). V was pared by 3 bases and J by 1 base, with 14 bases between. CDR3 length: 16 residues. Germline V gene lookup returns CDR1 SGDLS and CDR2 YYNGEE. The CDR3 here is CASSGGTPTSYNEQFF. CDR3 coding DNA: TGTGCCAGCAGCGGGGGGACACCGACTTCCTACAATGAGCAGTTCTTC.